Listed here are 12 T cell receptor beta chains from one sample, sequenced in a study of blood T cell repertoires in COVID-19. Method: immunoSEQ multiplex PCR; TCRdb's copy keeps in-frame clones and lacks some. The top ten hold about 2.9% of the sample, which has roughly 100,000 clones, about 88% seen once. Material for sequencing was peripheral blood. These receptors came from a man aged 50-60 years with active or convalescent COVID-19.

The chain uses TRBV3-1 (or the pseudogene TRBV3-2) and TRBJ1-6, with D maybe TRBD1 (5 bases). This CDR3 is built from 13 residues. The ends were cut back, 4 bases at V and 11 bases at J, with 12 bases in the middle. Germline values: CDR1 LGHDT, CDR2 YNNKEL (reference sequence). The CDR3 reads CASSPAGFTPLHF. The CDR3 DNA reads TGTGCCAGCAGCCCGGCAGGGTTTACACCCCTCCACTTT.

This clone was counted a single time. The chain uses TRBV28 and TRBJ2-7, with a weak D call TRBD2 (7 bases). Germline V gene data show CDR1 as MDHEN and CDR2 as SYDVKM. This CDR3 comprises 13 residues. Trimming removed 11 bases from V and 3 bases from J, with 17 bases in between. CDR3 loop: CAYSRGGSYEQYF. In nucleotides, the CDR3 is TGTGCCTACTCGAGGGGGGGTAGCTACGAGCAGTACTTC. The full variable domain, rest sourced from reference TRBV28 and TRBJ2-7, is DVKVTQSSRYLVKRTGEKVFLECVQDMDHENMFWYRQDPGLGLRLIYFSYDVKMKEKGDIPEGYSVSREKKERFSLILESASTNQTSMYLCAYSRGGSYEQYFGPGTRLTVT.

The V and J genes are TRBV5-4 and TRBJ2-7; D perhaps matches TRBD2 (6 bases). Looked up from germline, CDR1 is SGHNT and CDR2 is YYREEE (reference sequence). Trimming took 3 bases from V and 6 from J, leaving 10 bases between them. This CDR3 contains 12 residues. This CDR3 reads CASSYGDSEQYV. The DNA of the CDR3 is TGTGCCAGCAGCTATGGGGACTCCGAGCAGTACGTC.

This clone occurred once. The chain employs TRBV6-1 and TRBJ1-5; D unclear. Germline CDR1 MNHNS, CDR2 SASEGT. Between the trimmed V and J ends, which lost 3 bases and 5 bases, there was a span of 8 bases. CDR3 length equals 13 residues. DNA for the CDR3: TGTGCCAGCAGTGACGGGGTCCATCAGCCCCAGCATTTT. Its translation is CASSDGVHQPQHF.

This clone was found a few times. The rearrangement joins TRBV7-6 to TRBJ2-3; the D gene is possibly TRBD2 (6 bases). The CDR3 covers 15 residues. The germline V gene has CDR1 SGHVS and CDR2 FNYEAQ. V was shortened by 0 bases and J by 0 bases, with 7 bases between the two germline ends. The CDR3 loop is CASSLAGRSTDTQYF. CDR3 nucleotides: TGTGCCAGCAGCTTAGCGGGGAGGAGCACAGATACGCAGTATTTT.

This chain joins TRBV7-9 and TRBJ2-5; 10 bases fit TRBD2. CDR1 and CDR2 from the germline V gene are SEHNR and FQNEAQ (reference sequence). The V and J ends lost 3 bases and 2 bases, in that order; junction bases with no gene match: 6. CDR3 length equals 16 residues. CDR3 nucleotides: TGTGCCAGCAGCTTTAATCTAGCGGGGGTTCAAGAGACCCAGTACTTC. Protein product: CASSFNLAGVQETQYF. Filled out from reference TRBV7-9 and TRBJ2-5, the complete variable domain reads DTGVSQNPRHKITKRGQNVTFRCDPISEHNRLYWYRQTLGQGPEFLTYFQNEAQLEKSRLLSDRFSAERPKGSFSTLEIQRTEQGDSAMYLCASSFNLAGVQETQYFGPGTRLLVL.

The V call is TRBV7-2, the J call TRBJ2-7, with 7 bases fitting TRBD1. This CDR3 has 15 amino acids. Germline V gene lookup returns CDR1 SGHTA and CDR2 FQGNSA. V lost 0 bases and J lost 2; bases outside the gene matches: 4. The CDR3 region is CASSLAGTDPYEQYF. CDR3 coding DNA: TGTGCCAGCAGCTTAGCCGGGACAGACCCCTACGAGCAGTACTTC.

The genes are TRBV30 and TRBJ1-4; 10 bases fit TRBD1. Germline V gene sequence: CDR1 GTSNPN, CDR2 SVGIG (reference sequence). J gave up 13 bases and V 5 bases, and 10 bases lay outside the gene matches. The CDR3 spans 13 residues. This chain's CDR3 is CAWADRGRIRLFF. The CDR3 DNA is TGTGCCTGGGCGGACAGGGGGAGGATTAGACTGTTTTTT.

The V gene is TRBV6-5, the J gene TRBJ2-7, with D possibly TRBD1 on 6 matching bases. CDR1 MNHEY and CDR2 SVGAGI come from the germline V gene. This CDR3 is built from 13 residues. V was clipped by 5 bases and J by 0 bases, with 8 bases between them. The CDR3 DNA sequence: TGTGCCAGCAGTAGGGACAACTCCTACGAGCAGTACGTC. Translated: CASSRDNSYEQYV.

In this sample, this clone turned up a few times. The chain employs TRBV28 and TRBJ2-2; no reliable D call. V was cut by 1 base and J by 5 bases, with 8 bases left in between. Germline CDR1 is MDHEN and CDR2 is SYDVKM. This CDR3 region has 14 residues. The CDR3 region is CASSLLSQTGELFF. CDR3 nucleotides: TGTGCCAGCAGTTTATTGAGTCAAACCGGGGAGCTGTTTTTT.

This chain connects TRBV18 to TRBJ2-1; 7 bases line up with TRBD1. The CDR3 length is 17 residues. CDR1 and CDR2 (germline): KGHSH, LQKENI. V shed 5 bases and J 1 base; nucleotides not matched to a gene: 11. Here the CDR3 reads CASSSDREIVSYNEQFF. CDR3 nucleotide sequence: TGTGCCAGCTCATCTGACAGGGAAATAGTATCCTACAATGAGCAGTTCTTC.

The J gene is TRBJ2-1, the V gene TRBV5-1; D is undetermined. This CDR3 is 17 amino acids long. Germline assignment: CDR1 SGHRS and CDR2 YFSETQ. The V end was cut by 4 bases, the J end by 0 bases, with 17 bases between. DNA of the CDR3: TGCGCCAGCAGCACCGACTCAGCGTTGAGCTCCTACAATGAGCAGTTCTTC. It translates to CASSTDSALSSYNEQFF. The whole variable domain, filled in from reference TRBV5-1 and TRBJ2-1, reads KAGVTQTPRYLIKTRGQQVTLSCSPISGHRSVSWYQQTPGQGLQFLFEYFSETQRNKGNFPGRFSGRQFSNSRSEMNVSTLELGDSALYLCASSTDSALSSYNEQFFGPGTRLTVL.